Sequencing of this T cell receptor (beta chain) was carried out in a study of blood T cells in healthy people across ages. Germline-derived CDR1 and CDR2 are MDHEN and SYDVKM. This CDR3 contains 15 residues. Trimming stripped 6 bases from V and 4 bases from J, with 18 bases between. A sample-barcoded 5' primer and a J-beta primer mix were used in a second PCR of roughly 6 to 11 cycles. TCRdb reanalysed the 5' RACE reads using MiXCR and keeps one entry per CDR3 protein. The table has 870,000 or so distinct CDR3 sequences, more than 25% seen once. This clonotype was counted between two and nine times. The receptor comes from an elderly woman in good health. V gene TRBV28 combines with J gene TRBJ1-2; D is possibly TRBD1 (5 bases). Sequenced input: blood. The CDR3 sequence: CASSPWGSSSYGYTF. The CDR3 DNA reads TGTGCCAGCAGCCCATGGGGGTCCTCTAGCTATGGCTACACCTTC.